The rows below give T cell receptor beta chains drawn from one sample of a study of T cells expressing NK-cell markers. TCRdb derives one entry per CDR3 protein from the 5' RACE reads, leaving out DNA. Its listing shows roughly 420,000 distinct CDR3 sequences. Sequenced sample: blood T cells: a sorted CD56 or NKG2C T cell subset, CD4+ or CD8+ T cells, or bulk PBMC T cells (not recorded which). The receptor set was obtained from a woman between 18 and 70 years old in good health. Each CDR3 is given with its conserved first and last residue.

V: TRBV5-1
length: 14
J: TRBJ2-3
CDR3: CASSGQASTDTQYF

V: TRBV20-1
length: 12
J: TRBJ2-7
CDR3: CSGDRDSDEQYF

V: TRBV14
length: 17
J: TRBJ2-3
CDR3: CASSQDRTDLSTDTQYF

V: TRBV19
length: 19
J: TRBJ2-1
CDR3: CASSISGLAGGSSYNEQFF

V: TRBV12-3/TRBV12-4
length: 14
J: TRBJ1-2
CDR3: CASRFSGGADGYTF

V: TRBV12-3/TRBV12-4
length: 13
J: TRBJ1-2
CDR3: CASRPLRQDGYTF

V: TRBV20-1
length: 13
J: TRBJ1-1
CDR3: CSAQTNLNTEAFF

V: TRBV9
length: 13
J: TRBJ2-7
CDR3: CASSVSGGYEQYF

V: TRBV20-1
length: 15
J: TRBJ2-5
CDR3: CSASQGGGLQETQYF

V: TRBV7-2
length: 14
J: TRBJ2-7
CDR3: CASSWDWQPGEQYF

V: TRBV6-2/TRBV6-3
length: 17
J: TRBJ1-1
CDR3: CASSYSMWPRLSTEAFF

V: TRBV12-3/TRBV12-4
length: 18
J: TRBJ2-5
CDR3: CASSLERNRDRAVETQYF

V: TRBV15
length: 17
J: TRBJ2-2
CDR3: CATSRGLGGRSTGELFF

V: TRBV20-1
length: 13
J: TRBJ2-5
CDR3: CSARQGAMETQYF